The 28 T cell receptor beta chains below come from one sample, sequenced in a study of T cell changes during pregnancy in multiple sclerosis (dated by TCRdb to about 2019). Libraries were made using the immunoSEQ multiplex PCR assay. This is the immuneACCESS table as TCRdb keeps it, with only in-frame sequences that have V and J called. A part of the clones is gone; compared with another copy, unresolved V genes explain less than half, and the rest is unexplained. In this sample the table shows 45,000 to 65,000 clones, about 93% of which occur a single time. Of the sample, around 2.5% is held by the ten largest clones. The sample in question was CD8+ T cells from peripheral blood mononuclear cells, obtained in the third trimester of pregnancy. All receptors derive from a female donor with multiple sclerosis, enrolled in a pregnancy study.

This rearrangement joins TRBV5-4 to TRBJ1-2; D not certain. The CDR3 length is 15 residues. Trimming took off 3 bases at V and 1 base at J, with 13 bases between the two ends. The germline CDR1 and CDR2 sequences are SGHNT and YYREEE (reference sequence). CDR3 nucleotide sequence: TGTGCCAGCAGCTCACGACTTGACCTTAACTATGGCTACACCTTC. Protein: CASSSRLDLNYGYTF.

This clone has a handful of counts. V usage is TRBV19 and J usage is TRBJ2-1, with D maybe TRBD2 (5 bases). The CDR3 totals 12 residues. With 10 bases removed from V and 0 bases from J, the gap between germline ends came to 7 bases. The germline V gene encodes CDR1 LNHDA and CDR2 SQIVND (reference sequence). The CDR3 nucleotides read TGTGCCATCCGGGGCTCCTACAATGAGCAGTTCTTC. Residues: CAIRGSYNEQFF. The variable domain in full, with the rest retrieved from reference TRBV19 and TRBJ2-1, is DGGITQSPKYLFRKEGQNVTLSCEQNLNHDAMYWYRQDPGQGLRLIYYSQIVNDFQKGDIAEGYSVSREKKESFPLTVTSAQKNPTAFYLCAIRGSYNEQFFGPGTRLTVL.

The chain couples TRBV28 to TRBJ1-5, with 7 positions matching TRBD1. After removal of 4 bases from V and 0 bases from J, the junction contained 18 bases not matched to a gene. There are 20 residues in the CDR3. Germline CDR1 and CDR2: MDHEN and SYDVKM. The CDR3 nucleotides read TGTGCCAGCAGTTATCCCCGGACAGGTTCGAGCCCCGATAGCAATCAGCCCCAGCATTTT. Translated: CASSYPRTGSSPDSNQPQHF.

This clone showed up just a few times. CDR3 DNA: TGTGCCAGCAGCCTAGGGGAGGGGGACACCGGGGAGCTGTTTTTT. Its translation is CASSLGEGDTGELFF. The V gene is TRBV4-2, the J gene TRBJ2-2, with D tentatively TRBD2 (7 bases). The CDR3 length is 15 residues. Germline lookup yields CDR1 LGHNA and CDR2 YNFKEQ. The germline V and J ends were trimmed by 4 bases and 3 bases, with 12 bases remaining between them.

The chain employs TRBV5-1 and TRBJ1-1; 10 bases are a match to TRBD1. Germline values: CDR1 SGHRS, CDR2 YFSETQ. This CDR3 region has 13 residues. J lost 6 bases, V lost 4 bases, and 3 bases had no gene match. CDR3 in amino acids: CASSGDRGSEAFF. DNA for the CDR3: TGCGCCAGCAGCGGGGACAGGGGATCTGAAGCTTTCTTT.

The rearrangement links TRBV9 to TRBJ2-1; TRBD2 is a possible D gene (6 bases). Germline V lookup: CDR1 SGDLS, CDR2 YYNGEE. The ends were cut back, 2 bases at V and 2 bases at J, with 11 bases in the middle. The CDR3 sequence is 15 residues long. CDR3 DNA sequence: TGTGCCAGCAGCGTGTCGGGACTGACCTACAATGAGCAGTTCTTC. Translated, it gives CASSVSGLTYNEQFF.

The chain links TRBV27 to TRBJ2-7; TRBD2 might be the D (5 bases). Deletions cut 3 bases from V and 6 bases from J, with 9 bases between. Germline CDR1 reads MNHEY; CDR2 reads SMNVEV (reference sequence). CDR3 length equals 12 residues. In DNA, the CDR3 is TGTGCCAGCAGTTTGATTCGGGGCGAGCAGTACTTC. Protein: CASSLIRGEQYF.

This chain connects TRBV5-6 to TRBJ2-7; possible D gene TRBD1, 5 bases. CDR3 length: 17 amino acids. V shed 0 bases and J shed 1 base, with 17 bases lying between them. Germline lookup yields CDR1 SGHDT and CDR2 YYEEEE. CDR3 coding DNA: TGTGCCAGCAGCTTGGGGTGGGGCGGCTCTCCTTCCTACGAGCAGTACTTC. This encodes CASSLGWGGSPSYEQYF.

The V call is TRBV6-7, the J call TRBJ2-6, with 10 bases identical to TRBD2. TRBV6-7 carries the ORF label, with uncertain function. The CDR3 loop spans 20 amino acids. Losses at the gene ends were 6 bases for V and 5 bases for J; bases not matched to a gene: 19. CDR3 nucleotide sequence: TGTGCCAGCAGCCCCGACTGGGAGCGGGAGGGCCAATGTAGGGCCAACGTCCTGACTTTC. This gives the protein CASSPDWEREGQCRANVLTF.

The V call is TRBV4-2, the J call TRBJ2-7, with TRBD1 as a possible D gene (5 bases). Germline loops: CDR1 LGHNA, CDR2 YNFKEQ. The CDR3 runs to 13 residues. Trimming pared 2 bases from V and 3 bases from J, leaving 8 bases between. DNA for the CDR3: TGTGCCAGCAGCCAAACTCAGGGCTACGAGCAGTACTTC. Protein product: CASSQTQGYEQYF.

The rearrangement links TRBV6-5 to TRBJ2-6; D remains unclear. Germline V gives CDR1 MNHEY, CDR2 SVGAGI. V lost 0 bases and J 1 base, leaving 7 bases between the germline ends. The CDR3 loop spans 16 amino acids. CDR3 residues: CASSYSLRSGANVLTF. The CDR3 nucleotides read TGTGCCAGCAGTTACTCGCTGAGATCTGGGGCCAACGTCCTGACTTTC.

The sample holds one count of this clone. The CDR3 loop is CASSVGGGPYNEQFF. The CDR3 DNA sequence: TGTGCCAGCAGCGTAGGCGGAGGACCCTACAATGAGCAGTTCTTC. The rearrangement links TRBV9 to TRBJ2-1; TRBD2 is a possible D gene (5 bases). Germline CDR1 and CDR2: SGDLS and YYNGEE. The CDR3 length is 15 residues. Trimming left V 0 bases short and J 2 bases short, with 9 bases between.

The V and J genes are TRBV4-2 and TRBJ2-7; 9 bases are a match to TRBD1. Germline trimming cut 3 bases from V and 2 bases from J; bases unmatched to any gene: 5. This CDR3 comprises 15 residues. Germline CDR1 is LGHNA and CDR2 is YNFKEQ. The CDR3 sequence is CASSQPGTGTYEQYF. CDR3 nucleotide sequence: TGTGCCAGCAGCCAGCCCGGGACAGGGACCTACGAGCAGTACTTC.

The chain links TRBV29-1 to TRBJ2-1, with 13 positions matching TRBD2. CDR1 and CDR2 from the germline V gene are SQVTM and ANQGSEA. Trimming cost V 7 bases and J 6 bases; bases outside gene matches: 9. The CDR3 spans 15 residues. This CDR3 reads CSALLGTSGANEQFF. DNA of the CDR3: TGCAGCGCCCTCCTCGGGACTAGCGGGGCCAATGAGCAGTTCTTC.

This clone was seen only once. This chain uses TRBV10-2 with TRBJ2-2; the D gene is possibly TRBD1 (5 bases). With 2 bases removed from V and 4 bases from J, the gap between germline ends came to 5 bases. This CDR3 has 13 amino acids. Germline CDR1 and CDR2: WSHSY and SAAADI. CDR3 in amino acids: CASSETGTGELFF. In DNA form, the CDR3 reads TGCGCCAGCAGTGAGACAGGCACCGGGGAGCTGTTTTTT.

This clone occurred once. The V and J genes are TRBV19 and TRBJ2-7; no clear D. Germline V CDR1 and CDR2: LNHDA, SQIVND (reference sequence). CDR3 length: 13 amino acids. V shed 3 bases and J shed 1 base, with 7 bases lying between them. The DNA for the CDR3 is TGTGCCAGTAGTATTAGTATATCCTACGAGCAGTACTTC. Translated, it gives CASSISISYEQYF.

The chain couples TRBV4-1 to TRBJ2-1, with TRBD2 as a possible D gene (6 bases). The CDR3 length is 15 residues. Deletions cut 2 bases from V and 4 bases from J, with 12 bases between. From germline, CDR1 is MGHRA and CDR2 YSYEKL. The CDR3 is CASSQLSGAYNEQFF. The DNA of the CDR3 is TGCGCCAGCAGCCAACTTAGCGGCGCTTACAATGAGCAGTTCTTC.

The genes are TRBV13 and TRBJ1-2, with 8 bases aligning to TRBD1. The CDR3 consists of 15 residues. J gave up 4 bases and V 5 bases, and 9 bases lay outside the gene matches. CDR1 is PRHDT, CDR2 FYEKMQ, per germline (reference sequence). CDR3 DNA: TGTGCCAGCAGCGGGGGACAGGACGATTCCTATGGCTACACCTTC. This encodes CASSGGQDDSYGYTF.

The rearrangement joins TRBV7-2 to TRBJ1-2, with D perhaps matching TRBD1 (6 bases). The germline CDR1 and CDR2 sequences are SGHTA and FQGNSA. V was cut by 7 bases and J by 8 bases, with 14 bases left in between. The CDR3 covers 12 residues. The CDR3 sequence: CASNRGAGGYTF. CDR3 coding DNA: TGTGCCAGCAACCGGGGGGCGGGGGGCTACACCTTC.

This clone was seen once. The chain employs TRBV4-2 and TRBJ2-2, with TRBD2 as a possible D gene (7 bases). V lost 7 bases and J lost 3, with 12 bases in between. This CDR3 spans 14 amino acids. CDR1 is LGHNA and CDR2 is YNFKEQ in the germline V gene. The CDR3 is CASNEGGDTGELFF. DNA of the CDR3: TGTGCCAGCAACGAAGGGGGGGACACCGGGGAGCTGTTTTTT.

This sequence joins TRBV15 and TRBJ1-2, with no clear D. Germline loops: CDR1 LNHNV, CDR2 YYDKDF (reference sequence). The CDR3 sequence is 15 residues long. The V end was cut by 0 bases, the J end by 3 bases, with 11 bases between. CDR3 sequence: CATSRDRSRDYGYTF. The CDR3 bases are TGTGCCACCAGCAGAGACCGGTCTCGGGACTATGGCTACACCTTC.

The chain carries TRBV27 and TRBJ2-3; the D gene is possibly TRBD2 (6 bases). Germline V CDR1 and CDR2: MNHEY, SMNVEV (reference sequence). The CDR3 loop spans 17 amino acids. Trimming cost V 4 bases and J 1 base, with 18 bases left between them. The chain's CDR3 is CASSSARDSFRTDTQYF. The CDR3 DNA sequence: TGTGCCAGCAGTTCGGCCAGGGACTCTTTCCGCACAGATACGCAGTATTTT.

The chain joins TRBV6-1 to TRBJ2-7; TRBD1 matches 9 bases. The V and J ends lost 1 base and 5 bases, in that order; junction bases with no gene match: 6. CDR1 is MNHNS and CDR2 is SASEGT in the germline V gene. The CDR3 consists of 15 residues. CDR3: CASSEEGQGRDEQYF. CDR3 in DNA: TGTGCCAGCAGTGAAGAGGGACAGGGACGGGACGAGCAGTACTTC.

CDR3 DNA: TGTGCCAGCAGCCACCTAGCGGGAGAGGGCGGTTGGAACAATGAGCAGTTCTTC. As protein: CASSHLAGEGGWNNEQFF. The rearrangement uses TRBV13 and TRBJ2-1; 10 nucleotides align to TRBD2. CDR1 is PRHDT and CDR2 is FYEKMQ in the germline V gene (reference sequence). The V gene end was trimmed by 5 bases and the J gene end by 5 bases; junction bases not matched to a gene: 15. This CDR3 spans 18 amino acids.

This chain uses TRBV5-1 with TRBJ2-1; 11 nucleotides line up with TRBD1. Unmatched junction bases numbered 16, after V lost 4 bases and J lost 4 bases. The germline CDR1 and CDR2 sequences are SGHRS and YFSETQ. This CDR3 contains 19 residues. CDR3 residues: CASSRNAGQGGRPYNEQFF. CDR3 DNA sequence: TGCGCCAGCAGCCGTAACGCGGGACAGGGGGGCCGTCCTTACAATGAGCAGTTCTTC.

To note about this clone: The identical CDR3 is also encoded by other nucleotide sequences in the sample. The J gene is TRBJ2-7, the V gene TRBV11-2; D is unresolved. The CDR3 contains 13 residues. V lost 1 base, J lost 1 base, and 5 bases lay in between. The germline V gene has CDR1 SGHAT and CDR2 FQNNGV. Here the CDR3 DNA reads TGTGCCAGCAGCTTAGGCCAGTCCTACGAGCAGTACTTC. The encoded protein is CASSLGQSYEQYF.

This chain links TRBV6-7 with TRBJ2-3, with 7 bases matching TRBD2. TRBV6-7 is classed as an ORF, of uncertain function. This CDR3 spans 16 amino acids. V shed 0 bases, J shed 0 bases, and the junction held 3 bases outside the gene matches. The CDR3: CASSYSRGDSTDTQYF. The CDR3 DNA reads TGTGCCAGCAGTTACTCCCGGGGGGATAGCACAGATACGCAGTATTTT.

This rearrangement joins TRBV19 to TRBJ2-3; D possibly corresponds to TRBD2 (6 bases). Deletions cut 9 bases from V and 6 bases from J, with 10 bases between. Germline CDR1 and CDR2: LNHDA and SQIVND (reference sequence). The CDR3 runs 11 residues. The CDR3 DNA reads as TGTGCCAGCGGGACTCACGATACGCAGTATTTT. This codes for CASGTHDTQYF.